This TCR beta chain is from a study of cytomegalovirus exposure and HLA in healthy donors. Looking at the study overall: HLA-typed donors were the source of 86 million or so unique TCRs held in an early data release. The study, taken as a whole, reports: Through in vitro validation, three CMV-associated chains were shown to be specific for CMV antigens.

Comments on this clone: Its antigen is undetermined.

PCR primers comprised 60 Vbeta and 13 Jbeta primers. Using immunoSEQ multiplex PCR, the repertoire was profiled, and TCRdb retains in-frame clones only, with some absent. The sample consists of about 150,000 clones, approximately 63% of them appearing once. The CDR3 is 12 amino acids. With 4 bases removed from V and 7 bases from J, the gap between germline ends came to 13 bases. The germline V gene has CDR1 GTSNPN and CDR2 SVGIG (reference sequence). This clonotype was obtained from a woman aged 55-69 years in good health and CMV-seropositive. The V and J genes are TRBV30 and TRBJ1-1; D possibly corresponds to TRBD1 (6 bases). Sequencing was performed on PBMCs. The DNA of the CDR3 is TGTGCCTGGATCCCCTCCAGGGGTGAAGCTTTCTTT. Amino acid sequence: CAWIPSRGEAFF.